This entry features one T cell receptor beta chain sequence. The sample comes from a study of blood T cell repertoires in COVID-19. Study context: The United States, Italy and Spain were the sources of the acute and convalescent COVID-19 samples. PBMCs, B-cell-depleted T cells, or T cells provided the cDNA or gDNA that made up the material.

In the original analysis: Estimation of nucleated cell counts relied on the amplification of reference gene primers. Here immunoSEQ multiplex PCR was the method, and the copy in TCRdb shows in-frame clones only, minus some. Clonal size and the V and J genes are those of that table, whereas D and trimming came from the DNA. The profile shows roughly 200,000 clones, approximately 90% of them singletons. The receptor comes from a man in his forties with active or convalescent COVID-19. The sequenced sample consisted of peripheral blood.

The CDR3 nucleotides are TGTGCCAGCAGCTCTGACAGGGGCGGCGAGCAGTACTTC. This encodes CASSSDRGGEQYF. The chain is built from TRBV7-2 and TRBJ2-7, with 8 bases aligning to TRBD1. With V trimmed by 4 bases and J by 6 bases, 5 bases remained unmatched. CDR1 is SGHTA, CDR2 FQGNSA, per germline. The CDR3 is 13 amino acids.